The rows below give T cell receptor beta chains drawn from one sample of a study of cytomegalovirus exposure and HLA in healthy donors. TCRdb's table, derived via immunoSEQ multiplex PCR, lists solely in-frame clones and lacks some. Altogether approximately 100,000 clones are present, about three quarters being singletons, with the ten largest covering 2.7%. Sequencing was done on a sample of PBMCs. All receptors come from a female donor in good health and CMV-seronegative. CDR3s include the opening cysteine and the closing phenylalanine or tryptophan. A D gene is named only where the DNA matches it firmly. Some rows have no size entry. The others give once, few or many, or a class for an expanded clone.

TGTGCCAGCAAGACGATGACTAGCGGGGGGCGCCCGAGCTCCTACAATGAGCAGTTCTTC	CASKTMTSGGRPSSYNEQFF	TRBD2	TRBJ2-1	once	TRBV19
TGTGCCAGCAGCTTACAGGGACAGGGGCATGAGCAGTTCTTC	CASSLQGQGHEQFF	TRBD1	TRBJ2-1	NA	TRBV5-8
TGTGCCAGCAGTGTCTTAATGGGGCGAAACGAGCAGTACTTC	CASSVLMGRNEQYF	NA	TRBJ2-7	NA	TRBV2
TGTGCCAGCAGCTTAATGAACAGGGTTACTGAAGCTTTCTTT	CASSLMNRVTEAFF	NA	TRBJ1-1	NA	TRBV5-6
TGCGCCAGCAGCCCCGAGGGGGCAAACTATGGCTACACCTTC	CASSPEGANYGYTF	TRBD1	TRBJ1-2	NA	TRBV4-3
TGTGCCAGCAGTGAACCACCTAGTTTTATACAGGGCGGTACTGAAGCTTTCTTT	CASSEPPSFIQGGTEAFF	NA	TRBJ1-1	NA	TRBV6-1
TGCAGTGCAACGGACAGGGCTGGCTACACCTTC	CSATDRAGYTF	TRBD1	TRBJ1-2	NA	TRBV20-1
TGTGCCAGCAGTTACTCCTTGTCAGAGACCCAGTACTTC	CASSYSLSETQYF	NA	TRBJ2-5	NA	TRBV6-5
TGTGCCAGTAGTATACTTCCCGGGGGACCTTCGGTAAACGAGCAGTACTTC	CASSILPGGPSVNEQYF	NA	TRBJ2-7	NA	TRBV19
TGCAGCGTGGTGGGGGCGGACAGGAGACTTGCGGATGAGCAGTTCTTC	CSVVGADRRLADEQFF	TRBD1	TRBJ2-1	NA	TRBV29-1
TGTGCCAGCAGCCAAGGCCCCGGACAGGCCTATGGCTACACCTTC	CASSQGPGQAYGYTF	TRBD1	TRBJ1-2	NA	TRBV14
TGTGCCAGCAGCACAGGTGCGAACACCGGGGAGCTGTTTTTT	CASSTGANTGELFF	NA	TRBJ2-2	once	TRBV7-9
TGTGCCAGCAGCCCCCGAGGTCCTAACTATGGCTACACCTTC	CASSPRGPNYGYTF	NA	TRBJ1-2	NA	TRBV7-9
TGTGCCAGCAGTGAAGAGACAGGAAAAAAATCCTCTGGGGCCAACGTCCTGACTTTC	CASSEETGKKSSGANVLTF	NA	TRBJ2-6	NA	TRBV2
TGTGCCAGCAGTTTAAGCGGGGGGCGCTTAGACGAGCAGTACTTC	CASSLSGGRLDEQYF	TRBD2	TRBJ2-7	NA	TRBV27
TGTGCCAGCAGCCGAGACAGAACTAATGAAAAACTGTTTTTT	CASSRDRTNEKLFF	NA	TRBJ1-4	NA	TRBV7-9
TGTGCCAGCAGCCAAGGTCGAGCCGGAGCGGGGGGCACAGATACGCAGTATTTT	CASSQGRAGAGGTDTQYF	TRBD2	TRBJ2-3	NA	TRBV4-2
TGCAGCGTTGGGTTCCAGGGGGCTTTCTACAATGAGCAGTTCTTC	CSVGFQGAFYNEQFF	TRBD1	TRBJ2-1	few	TRBV29-1
TGTGCCTGGGGGGCGGGGCCGTCTTACTTC	CAWGAGPSYF	NA	TRBJ2-4	NA	TRBV30
TGTGCCAGCCGGGTTACGAACACCGGGGAGCTGTTTTTT	CASRVTNTGELFF	NA	TRBJ2-2	NA	TRBV7-7
TGCGCCACCAGCAGAGGAGGGGGCGTGAATTCACCCCTCCACTTT	CATSRGGGVNSPLHF	TRBD1	TRBJ1-6	NA	TRBV15
TGTGCCAGCAGTTTATTCCCTTCTATTAACAATGAGCAGTTCTTC	CASSLFPSINNEQFF	NA	TRBJ2-1	NA	TRBV28
TGTGCCAGCAGTGAATACCAGGGAACTAACTATGGCTACACCTTC	CASSEYQGTNYGYTF	NA	TRBJ1-2	NA	TRBV6-1
TGTGCCAGCAACCACCGGGATATCTACACCTTC	CASNHRDIYTF	NA	TRBJ1-2	NA	TRBV7-9
TGCAGTGCTTGCCCTGGGGGGGGGTACACCTTC	CSACPGGGYTF	NA	TRBJ1-2	NA	TRBV20-1
TGTGCCAGCAGGGGGACAGGGAGGAATTCCTACGAGCAGTACTTC	CASRGTGRNSYEQYF	TRBD1	TRBJ2-7	NA	TRBV5-4
TGTGCCAGCAGTATCCAGGGGGAAAAACTGTTTTTT	CASSIQGEKLFF	NA	TRBJ1-4	NA	TRBV14
TGCAGCGTTTATAGACAGGGGGATCCCTACGAGCAGTACTTC	CSVYRQGDPYEQYF	TRBD1	TRBJ2-7	NA	TRBV29-1
TGTGCCAGCAGCTTAGGGCAGATGAACACTGAAGCTTTCTTT	CASSLGQMNTEAFF	NA	TRBJ1-1	few	TRBV7-9
TGTGCCAGCAGTGAGAGCGTTACTACAGGGGGCGATACTCTCATCTTT	CASSESVTTGGDTLIF	TRBD1	TRBJ1-1	few	TRBV2
TGTGCCAGCAGTGAACCATCGGACAGGGTTGGCACCGGGGAGCTGTTTTTT	CASSEPSDRVGTGELFF	TRBD1	TRBJ2-2	NA	TRBV2
TGTGCCAGCAGTGATTGGAGGGGGGGTACCGGGGAGCTGTTTTTT	CASSDWRGGTGELFF	NA	TRBJ2-2	once	TRBV6-1
TGTGTCTGGACCCTCCCGGGGGGGGGCTTGGAGACCCAGTACTTC	CVWTLPGGGLETQYF	TRBD2	TRBJ2-5	NA	TRBV30
TGTGCCACCTCCCCGGGTCCTCAATTCATGAACACTGAAGCTTTCTTT	CATSPGPQFMNTEAFF	NA	TRBJ1-1	NA	TRBV19
TGTGCCAGTAGTATAGGGACTAGCGGGTCCTACAATGAGCAGTTCTTC	CASSIGTSGSYNEQFF	TRBD2	TRBJ2-1	NA	TRBV19
TGCGCCAGCAGCCAAGATCTGGAGGGGTATCAGCCCCAGCATTTT	CASSQDLEGYQPQHF	NA	TRBJ1-5	NA	TRBV4-1
TGCGCCAGCAGCCCCTCCCCGACAATTAACTATGGCTACACCTTC	CASSPSPTINYGYTF	NA	TRBJ1-2	NA	TRBV5-1
TGTGCCAGCAGTACAGGGGGTCGCCTATACTACGAGCAGTACTTC	CASSTGGRLYYEQYF	TRBD1	TRBJ2-7	NA	TRBV27
TGTGCCAGCAGTTACTCGATACAGGACTACGAGCAGTACTTC	CASSYSIQDYEQYF	NA	TRBJ2-7	NA	TRBV6-5
TGTGCCACCAGCAGAGTTTCAGGGACAGCCGGGCGAGAGACCCAGTACTTC	CATSRVSGTAGRETQYF	TRBD1	TRBJ2-5	NA	TRBV15
TGTGCCAGCAGTGAGTCCAGTCCAAATCAGCCCCAGCATTTT	CASSESSPNQPQHF	NA	TRBJ1-5	NA	TRBV2
TGTGCCAGTAGTATGGACAGAAAGGATGAGCAGTTCTTC	CASSMDRKDEQFF	NA	TRBJ2-1	few	TRBV19
TGTGCCAGCAGCCATAGCGAAACCGGGGAGCTGTTTTTT	CASSHSETGELFF	NA	TRBJ2-2	NA	TRBV4-2
TGTGCCAGCAGGAAAAGTCGGGGCCCGGGAGATACCGGGGAGCTGTTTTTT	CASRKSRGPGDTGELFF	NA	TRBJ2-2	NA	TRBV11-1
TGTGCCAGCAGTTACTCGTTAAAAAACACTGAAGCTTTCTTT	CASSYSLKNTEAFF	NA	TRBJ1-1	NA	TRBV6-5
TGTGCCTGGGATTCTAGCGGGTGGAACACCGGGGAGCTGTTTTTT	CAWDSSGWNTGELFF	TRBD2	TRBJ2-2	NA	TRBV30
TGTGCCAGCAGTCCACGACAGGGGATCTATGGCTACACCTTC	CASSPRQGIYGYTF	TRBD1	TRBJ1-2	NA	TRBV27
TGCGCCAGCAGCTTAGAGTCTGGGGCCAACGTCCTGACTTTC	CASSLESGANVLTF	NA	TRBJ2-6	once	TRBV5-1
TGTGCCAGCAGCCCGGGTTGGGGCGTAAGCTCCTACAATGAGCAGTTCTTC	CASSPGWGVSSYNEQFF	NA	TRBJ2-1	NA	TRBV5-5
TGTGCCTGGTCGGGACAGAACTATGGCTACACCTTC	CAWSGQNYGYTF	TRBD1	TRBJ1-2	NA	TRBV30